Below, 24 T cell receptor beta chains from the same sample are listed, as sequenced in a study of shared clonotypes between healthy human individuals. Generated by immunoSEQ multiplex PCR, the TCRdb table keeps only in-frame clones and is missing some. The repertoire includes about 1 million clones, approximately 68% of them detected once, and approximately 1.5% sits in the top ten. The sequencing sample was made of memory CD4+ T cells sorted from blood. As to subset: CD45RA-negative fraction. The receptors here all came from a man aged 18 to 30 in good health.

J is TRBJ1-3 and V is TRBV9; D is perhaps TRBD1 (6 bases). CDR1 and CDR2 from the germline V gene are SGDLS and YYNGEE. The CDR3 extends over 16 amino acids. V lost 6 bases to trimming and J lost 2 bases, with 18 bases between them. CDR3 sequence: CASTNYREKAGNTIYF. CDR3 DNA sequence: TGTGCCAGCACGAATTACAGGGAAAAGGCTGGAAACACCATATATTTT.

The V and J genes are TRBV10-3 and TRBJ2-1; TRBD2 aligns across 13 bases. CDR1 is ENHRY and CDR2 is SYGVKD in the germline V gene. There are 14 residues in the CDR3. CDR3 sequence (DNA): TGTGCTGTCAGAGGGACTAGCGGGACAGGTGAGCAGTTCTTC. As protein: CAVRGTSGTGEQFF.

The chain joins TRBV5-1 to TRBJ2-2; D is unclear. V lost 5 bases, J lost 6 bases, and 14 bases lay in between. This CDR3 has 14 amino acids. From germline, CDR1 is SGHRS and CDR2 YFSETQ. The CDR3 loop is CASSLEFGSGELFF. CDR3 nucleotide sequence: TGCGCCAGCAGTCTGGAGTTTGGATCCGGGGAGCTGTTTTTT.

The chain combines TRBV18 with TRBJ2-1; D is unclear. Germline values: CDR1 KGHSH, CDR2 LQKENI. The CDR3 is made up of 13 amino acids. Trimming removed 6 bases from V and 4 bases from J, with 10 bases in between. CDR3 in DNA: TGTGCCAGCTCCTACCAGGAGTACAATGAGCAGTTCTTC. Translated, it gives CASSYQEYNEQFF.

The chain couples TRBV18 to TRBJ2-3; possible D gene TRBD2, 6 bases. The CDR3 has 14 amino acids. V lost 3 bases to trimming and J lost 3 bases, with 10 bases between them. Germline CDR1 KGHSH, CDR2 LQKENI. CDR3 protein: CASSPGTRTDTQYF. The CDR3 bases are TGTGCCAGCTCACCCGGGACTCGGACAGATACGCAGTATTTT.

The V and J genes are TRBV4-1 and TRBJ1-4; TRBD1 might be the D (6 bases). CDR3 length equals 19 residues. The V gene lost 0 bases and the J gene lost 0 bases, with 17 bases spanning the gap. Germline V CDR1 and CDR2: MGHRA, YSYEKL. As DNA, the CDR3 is TGCGCCAGCAGCCAAGATCCGCGGACAGAATCTTCAACTAATGAAAAACTGTTTTTT. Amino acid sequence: CASSQDPRTESSTNEKLFF.

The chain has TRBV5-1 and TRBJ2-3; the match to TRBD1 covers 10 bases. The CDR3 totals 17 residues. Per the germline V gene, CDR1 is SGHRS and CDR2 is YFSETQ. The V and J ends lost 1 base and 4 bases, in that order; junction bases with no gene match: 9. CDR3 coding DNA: TGCGCCAGCAGCTTGAACCCGATTGGACAGGGGGCAGATACGCAGTATTTT. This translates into CASSLNPIGQGADTQYF. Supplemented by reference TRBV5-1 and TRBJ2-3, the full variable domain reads KAGVTQTPRYLIKTRGQQVTLSCSPISGHRSVSWYQQTPGQGLQFLFEYFSETQRNKGNFPGRFSGRQFSNSRSEMNVSTLELGDSALYLCASSLNPIGQGADTQYFGPGTRLTVL.

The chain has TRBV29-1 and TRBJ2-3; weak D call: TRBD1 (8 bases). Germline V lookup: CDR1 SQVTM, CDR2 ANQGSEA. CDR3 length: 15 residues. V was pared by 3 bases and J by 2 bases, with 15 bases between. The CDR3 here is CSVETGEGATDTQYF. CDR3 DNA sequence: TGCAGCGTTGAGACAGGGGAGGGGGCCACAGATACGCAGTATTTT.

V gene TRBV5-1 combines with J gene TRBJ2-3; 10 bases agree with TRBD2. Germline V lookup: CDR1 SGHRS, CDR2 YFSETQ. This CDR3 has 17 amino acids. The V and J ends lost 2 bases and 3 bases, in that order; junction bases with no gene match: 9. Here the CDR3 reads CASSLNRAGGPTDTQYF. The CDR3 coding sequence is TGCGCCAGCAGCTTAAATCGAGCGGGAGGGCCGACAGATACGCAGTATTTT.

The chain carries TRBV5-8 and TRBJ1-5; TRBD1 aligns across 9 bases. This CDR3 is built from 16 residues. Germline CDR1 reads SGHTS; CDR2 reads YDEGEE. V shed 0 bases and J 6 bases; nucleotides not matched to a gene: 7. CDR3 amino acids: CASSLGTGGAGQPQHF. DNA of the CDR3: TGTGCCAGCAGCTTGGGCACAGGGGGCGCGGGTCAGCCCCAGCATTTT.

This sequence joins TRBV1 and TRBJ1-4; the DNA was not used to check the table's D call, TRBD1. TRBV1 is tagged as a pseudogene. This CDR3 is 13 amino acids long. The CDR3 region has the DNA TGCACCAGCAGCCAGGACAGGGTTGAAAAACTGTTTTTT. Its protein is CTSSQDRVEKLFF.

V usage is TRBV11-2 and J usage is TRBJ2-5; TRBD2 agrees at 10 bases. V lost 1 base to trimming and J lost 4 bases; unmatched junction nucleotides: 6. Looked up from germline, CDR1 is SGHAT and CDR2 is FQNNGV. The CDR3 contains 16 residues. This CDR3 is CASSLGRTSGRETQYF. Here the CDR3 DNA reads TGTGCCAGCAGCTTAGGCCGGACTAGCGGTAGAGAGACCCAGTACTTC.

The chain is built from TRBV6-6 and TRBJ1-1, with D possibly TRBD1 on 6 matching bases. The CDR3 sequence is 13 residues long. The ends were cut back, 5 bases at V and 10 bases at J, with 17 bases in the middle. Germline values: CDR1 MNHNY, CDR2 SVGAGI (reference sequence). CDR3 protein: CASSPNREGAAFF. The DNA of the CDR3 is TGTGCCAGCAGTCCTAACAGGGAAGGCGCAGCTTTCTTT.

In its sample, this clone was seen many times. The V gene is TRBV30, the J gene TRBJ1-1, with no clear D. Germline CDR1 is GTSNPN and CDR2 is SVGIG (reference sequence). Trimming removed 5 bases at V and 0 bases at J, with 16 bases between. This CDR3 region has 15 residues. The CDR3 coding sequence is TGTGCCTGGGACCCCGACGTCATAATGAACACTGAAGCTTTCTTT. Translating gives CAWDPDVIMNTEAFF.

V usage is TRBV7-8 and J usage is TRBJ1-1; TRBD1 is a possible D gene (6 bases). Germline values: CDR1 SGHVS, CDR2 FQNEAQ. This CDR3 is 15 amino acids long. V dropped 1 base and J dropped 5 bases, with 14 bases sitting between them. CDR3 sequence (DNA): TGTGCCAGCAGCTTAGGAAAGGGGGGTGGGACTGAAGCTTTCTTT. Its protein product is CASSLGKGGGTEAFF.

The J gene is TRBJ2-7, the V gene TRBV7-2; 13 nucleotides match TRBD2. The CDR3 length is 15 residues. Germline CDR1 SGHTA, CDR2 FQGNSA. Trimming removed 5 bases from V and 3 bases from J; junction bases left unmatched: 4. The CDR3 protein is CASSRTSGSFYEQYF. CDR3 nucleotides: TGTGCCAGCAGCCGGACTAGCGGGAGTTTCTACGAGCAGTACTTC.

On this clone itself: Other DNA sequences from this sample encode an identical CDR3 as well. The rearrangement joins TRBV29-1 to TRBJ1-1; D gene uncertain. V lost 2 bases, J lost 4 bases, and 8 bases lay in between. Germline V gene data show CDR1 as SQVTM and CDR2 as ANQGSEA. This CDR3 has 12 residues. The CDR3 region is CSVERGGTEAFF. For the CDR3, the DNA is TGCAGCGTTGAACGAGGAGGCACTGAAGCTTTCTTT.

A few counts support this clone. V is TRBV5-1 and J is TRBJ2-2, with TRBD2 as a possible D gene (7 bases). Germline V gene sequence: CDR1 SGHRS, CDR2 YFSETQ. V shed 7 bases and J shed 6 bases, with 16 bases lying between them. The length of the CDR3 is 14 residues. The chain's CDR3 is CASAPGGKPGELFF. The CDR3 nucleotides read TGCGCCAGCGCCCCGGGGGGCAAGCCCGGGGAGCTGTTTTTT.

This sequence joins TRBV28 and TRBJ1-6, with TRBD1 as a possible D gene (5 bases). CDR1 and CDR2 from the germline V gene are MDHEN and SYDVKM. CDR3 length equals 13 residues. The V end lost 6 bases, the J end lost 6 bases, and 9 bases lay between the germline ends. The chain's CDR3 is CASRAGSNSPLHF. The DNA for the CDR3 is TGTGCCAGCAGGGCAGGGAGTAATTCACCCCTCCACTTT.

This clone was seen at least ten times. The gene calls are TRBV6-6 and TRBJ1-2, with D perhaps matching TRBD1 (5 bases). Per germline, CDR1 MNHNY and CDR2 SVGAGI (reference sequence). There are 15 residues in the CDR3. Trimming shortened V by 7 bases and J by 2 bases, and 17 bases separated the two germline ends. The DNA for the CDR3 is TGTGCCAGCACCAGAGTACGGGGGGGGAACTATGGCTACACCTTC. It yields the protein CASTRVRGGNYGYTF.

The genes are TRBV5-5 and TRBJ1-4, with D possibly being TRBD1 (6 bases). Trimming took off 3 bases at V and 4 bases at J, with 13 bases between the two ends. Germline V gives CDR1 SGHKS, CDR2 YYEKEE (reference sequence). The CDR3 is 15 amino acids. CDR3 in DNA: TGTGCCAGCAGCTCACCGGGACAATTTAATGAAAAACTGTTTTTT. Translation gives CASSSPGQFNEKLFF.

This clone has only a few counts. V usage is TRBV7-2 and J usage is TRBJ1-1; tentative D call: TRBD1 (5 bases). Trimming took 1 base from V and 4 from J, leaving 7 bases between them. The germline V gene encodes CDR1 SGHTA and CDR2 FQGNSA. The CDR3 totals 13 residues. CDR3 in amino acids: CASSLGGFTEAFF. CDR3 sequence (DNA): TGTGCCAGCAGCTTAGGGGGGTTCACTGAAGCTTTCTTT.

CDR3 amino acids: CAWTPSRGEKLFF. CDR3 nucleotides: TGTGCCTGGACCCCTTCCAGGGGGGAAAAACTGTTTTTT. This sequence joins TRBV30 and TRBJ1-4; 7 bases line up with TRBD1. Germline V lookup: CDR1 GTSNPN, CDR2 SVGIG (reference sequence). Trimming removed 4 bases from V and 8 bases from J; junction bases left unmatched: 7. This CDR3 region has 13 residues.

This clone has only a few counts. CDR3 nucleotides: TGTGCCTGGACCCCTGACAGGGGGTATTCACCCCTCCACTTT. Its protein product is CAWTPDRGYSPLHF. The chain carries TRBV30 and TRBJ1-6; 9 bases fit TRBD1. The junction had 6 bases not matched to a gene; V was cut back by 4 bases and J by 8 bases. This CDR3 comprises 14 residues. In germline, CDR1 is GTSNPN, CDR2 SVGIG (reference sequence). The full variable domain, in which reference TRBV30 and TRBJ1-6 provide the parts outside the CDR3, is SQTIHQWPATLVQPVGSPLSLECTVEGTSNPNLYWYRQAAGRGLQLLFYSVGIGQISSEVPQNLSASRPQDRQFILSSKKLLLSDSGFYLCAWTPDRGYSPLHFGNGTRLTVT.